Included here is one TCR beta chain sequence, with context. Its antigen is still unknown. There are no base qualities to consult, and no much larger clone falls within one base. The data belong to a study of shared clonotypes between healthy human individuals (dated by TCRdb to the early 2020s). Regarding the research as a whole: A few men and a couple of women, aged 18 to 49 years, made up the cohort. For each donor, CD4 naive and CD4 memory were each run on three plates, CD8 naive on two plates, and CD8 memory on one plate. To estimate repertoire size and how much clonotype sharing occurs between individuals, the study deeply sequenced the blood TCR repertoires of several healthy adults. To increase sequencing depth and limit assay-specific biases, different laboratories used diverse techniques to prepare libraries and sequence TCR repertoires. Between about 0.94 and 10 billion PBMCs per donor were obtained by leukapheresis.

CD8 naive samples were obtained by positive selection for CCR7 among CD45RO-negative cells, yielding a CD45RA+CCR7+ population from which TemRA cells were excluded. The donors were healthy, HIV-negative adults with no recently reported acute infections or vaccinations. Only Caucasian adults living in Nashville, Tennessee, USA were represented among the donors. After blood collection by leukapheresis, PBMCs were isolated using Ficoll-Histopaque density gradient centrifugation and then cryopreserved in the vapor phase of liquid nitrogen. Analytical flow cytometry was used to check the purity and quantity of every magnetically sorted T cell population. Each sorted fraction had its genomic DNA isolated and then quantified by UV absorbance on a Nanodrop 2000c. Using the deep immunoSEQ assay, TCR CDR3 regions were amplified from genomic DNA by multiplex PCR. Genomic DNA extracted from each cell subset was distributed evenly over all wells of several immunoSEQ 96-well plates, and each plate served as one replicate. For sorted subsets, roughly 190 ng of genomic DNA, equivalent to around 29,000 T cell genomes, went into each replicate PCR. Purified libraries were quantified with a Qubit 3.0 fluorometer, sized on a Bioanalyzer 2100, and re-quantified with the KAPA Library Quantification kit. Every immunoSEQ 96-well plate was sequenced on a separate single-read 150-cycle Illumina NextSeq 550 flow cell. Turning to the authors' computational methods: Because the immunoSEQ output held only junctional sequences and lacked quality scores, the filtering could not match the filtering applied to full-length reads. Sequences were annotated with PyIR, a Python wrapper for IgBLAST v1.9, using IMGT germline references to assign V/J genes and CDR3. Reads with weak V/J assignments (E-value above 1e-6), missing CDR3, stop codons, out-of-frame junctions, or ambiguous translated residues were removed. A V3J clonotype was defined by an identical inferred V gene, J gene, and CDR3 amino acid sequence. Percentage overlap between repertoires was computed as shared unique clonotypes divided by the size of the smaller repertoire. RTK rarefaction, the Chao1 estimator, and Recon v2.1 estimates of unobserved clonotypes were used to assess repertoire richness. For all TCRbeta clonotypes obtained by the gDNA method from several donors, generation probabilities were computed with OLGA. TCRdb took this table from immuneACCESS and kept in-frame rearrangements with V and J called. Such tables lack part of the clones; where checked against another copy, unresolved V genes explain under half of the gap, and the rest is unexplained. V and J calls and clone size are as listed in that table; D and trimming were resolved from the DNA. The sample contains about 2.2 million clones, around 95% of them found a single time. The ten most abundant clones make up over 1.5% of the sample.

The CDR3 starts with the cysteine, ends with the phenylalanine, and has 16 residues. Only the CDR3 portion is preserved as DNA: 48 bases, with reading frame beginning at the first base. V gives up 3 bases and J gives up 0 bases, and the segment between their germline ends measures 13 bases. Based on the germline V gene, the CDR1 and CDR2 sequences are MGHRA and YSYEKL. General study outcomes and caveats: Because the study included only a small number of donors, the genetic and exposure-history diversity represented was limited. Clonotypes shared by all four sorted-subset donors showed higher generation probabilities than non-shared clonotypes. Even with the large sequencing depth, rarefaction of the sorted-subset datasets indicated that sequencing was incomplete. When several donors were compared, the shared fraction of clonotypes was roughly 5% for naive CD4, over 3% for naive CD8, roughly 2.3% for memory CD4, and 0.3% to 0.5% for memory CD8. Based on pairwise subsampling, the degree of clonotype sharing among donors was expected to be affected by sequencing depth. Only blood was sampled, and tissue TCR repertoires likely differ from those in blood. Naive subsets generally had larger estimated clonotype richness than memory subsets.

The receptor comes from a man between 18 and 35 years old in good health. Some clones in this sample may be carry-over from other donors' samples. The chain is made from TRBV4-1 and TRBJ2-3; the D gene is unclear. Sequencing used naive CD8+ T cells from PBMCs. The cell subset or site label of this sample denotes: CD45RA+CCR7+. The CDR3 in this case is CASSQVLGLSTDTQYF. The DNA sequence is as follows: TGCGCCAGCAGCCAGGTCCTAGGGCTTAGCACAGATACGCAGTATTTT.